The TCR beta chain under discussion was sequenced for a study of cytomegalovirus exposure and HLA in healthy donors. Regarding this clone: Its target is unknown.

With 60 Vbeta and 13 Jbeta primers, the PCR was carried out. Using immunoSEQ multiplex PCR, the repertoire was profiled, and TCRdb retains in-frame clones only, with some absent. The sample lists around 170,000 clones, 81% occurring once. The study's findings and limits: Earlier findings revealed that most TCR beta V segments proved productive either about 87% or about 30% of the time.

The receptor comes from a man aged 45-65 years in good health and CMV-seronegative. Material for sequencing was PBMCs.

In DNA form, the CDR3 reads TGTGCCAGCAGCCCCAGAGGGCCCAGGGGGCCGGGGGAGCTGTTTTTT. Its translation is CASSPRGPRGPGELFF. This chain joins TRBV7-2 and TRBJ2-2, with 8 bases aligning to TRBD1. The V gene's germline CDR1 is SGHTA and CDR2 FQGNSA. The ends lost 5 bases at V and 8 bases at J; junction bases unmatched: 13. The CDR3 is 16 residues long. The complete variable domain, with remaining parts taken from reference TRBV7-2 and TRBJ2-2, reads GAGVSQSPSNKVTEKGKDVELRCDPISGHTALYWYRQSLGQGLEFLIYFQGNSAPDKSGLPSDRFSAERTGGSVSTLTIQRTQQEDSAVYLCASSPRGPRGPGELFFGEGSRLTVL.